This TCR beta chain was recovered during a study of shared clonotypes between healthy human individuals. The V gene end was trimmed by 7 bases and the J gene end by 3 bases; junction bases not matched to a gene: 9. The germline V gene has CDR1 SNHLY and CDR2 FYNNEI. The CDR3 covers 14 residues. Assay used: immunoSEQ multiplex PCR; TCRdb lists only in-frame clones, some missing. Counted here are about 500,000 clones, approximately 80% occurring once; the ten biggest clones make up around 11%. This clonotype was obtained from a woman in her 40s in good health. Some clones in this sample may be carry-over from other donors' samples. What was sequenced was PBMCs. The V and J genes are TRBV2 and TRBJ2-7; 7 nucleotides align to TRBD2. DNA of the CDR3: TGTGCCAGCACCCCCACAGGACTAGTCTACGAGCAGTACTTC. Translation: CASTPTGLVYEQYF. The full variable domain, its missing parts supplied by reference TRBV2 and TRBJ2-7, is EPEVTQTPSHQVTQMGQEVILRCVPISNHLYFYWYRQILGQKVEFLVSFYNNEISEKSEIFDDQFSVERPDGSNFTLKIRSTKLEDSAMYFCASTPTGLVYEQYFGPGTRLTVT.